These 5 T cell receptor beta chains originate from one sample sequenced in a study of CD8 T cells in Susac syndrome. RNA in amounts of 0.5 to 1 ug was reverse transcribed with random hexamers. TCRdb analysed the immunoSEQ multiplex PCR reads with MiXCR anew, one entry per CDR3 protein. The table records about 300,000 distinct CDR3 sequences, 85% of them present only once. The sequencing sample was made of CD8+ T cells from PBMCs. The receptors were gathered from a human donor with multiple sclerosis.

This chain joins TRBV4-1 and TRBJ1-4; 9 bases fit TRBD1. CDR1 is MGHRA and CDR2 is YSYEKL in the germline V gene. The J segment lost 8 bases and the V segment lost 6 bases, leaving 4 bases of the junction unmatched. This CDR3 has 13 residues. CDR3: CASRSGTGEKLFF. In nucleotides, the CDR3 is TGCGCCAGCAGGTCCGGGACAGGGGAAAAACTGTTTTTT.

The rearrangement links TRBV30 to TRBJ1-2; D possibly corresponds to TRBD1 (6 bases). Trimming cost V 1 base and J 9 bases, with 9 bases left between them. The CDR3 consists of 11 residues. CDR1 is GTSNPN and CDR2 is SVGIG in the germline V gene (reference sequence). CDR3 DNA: TGTGCCTGGAGTGACAGGGATCGCTACACCTTC. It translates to CAWSDRDRYTF.

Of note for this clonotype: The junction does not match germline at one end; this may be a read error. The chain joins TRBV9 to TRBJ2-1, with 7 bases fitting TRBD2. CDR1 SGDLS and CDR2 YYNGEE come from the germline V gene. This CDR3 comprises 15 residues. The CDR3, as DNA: TGTGCCGGCAGCGTAGGACTAGGGGTAGTGGATGAGCAGTTCTTC. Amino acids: CAGSVGLGVVDEQFF.

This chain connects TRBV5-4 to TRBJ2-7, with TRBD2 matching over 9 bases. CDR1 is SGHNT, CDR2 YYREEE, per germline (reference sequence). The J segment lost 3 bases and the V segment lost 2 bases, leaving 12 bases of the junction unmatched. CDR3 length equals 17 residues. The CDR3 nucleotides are TGTGCCAGCAGCTTAAAGTCTAGCGGGATGAGCCTCTACGAGCAGTACTTC. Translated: CASSLKSSGMSLYEQYF. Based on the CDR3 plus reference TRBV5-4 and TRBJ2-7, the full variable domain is ETGVTQSPTHLIKTRGQQVTLRCSSQSGHNTVSWYQQALGQGPQFIFQYYREEENGRGNFPPRFSGLQFPNYSSELNVNALELDDSALYLCASSLKSSGMSLYEQYFGPGTRLTVT.

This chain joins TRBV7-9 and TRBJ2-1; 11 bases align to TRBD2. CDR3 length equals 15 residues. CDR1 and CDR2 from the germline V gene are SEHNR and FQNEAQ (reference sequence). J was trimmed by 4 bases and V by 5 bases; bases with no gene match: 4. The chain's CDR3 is CASSLTSGEYNEQFF. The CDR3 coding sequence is TGTGCCAGCAGCCTGACTAGCGGGGAATACAATGAGCAGTTCTTC.